This TCR beta chain is drawn from a study of blood T cell repertoires in COVID-19 (TCRdb year 2020). Concerning the study at large: Collaborator samples came from the United States, Italy and Spain and covered acute and convalescent phases of COVID-19. The samples were drawn from the first 160 participants of the ongoing ImmuneRACE study and from some 1,300 subjects provided by 6 global collaborators. The repertoires were released in a freely available public database meant as a resource for research on the immune response to SARS-CoV-2. The dataset comprised deeply sampled blood TCRbeta repertoires from subjects exposed to, actively infected with, or recovered from COVID-19. The prospective study material was composed of cDNA or gDNA derived from T cells, B-cell-depleted T cells, or PBMCs. A de-identified subject ID, COVID-19 status, age in years and sex were almost always included in the sample metadata. Where HLA class I and class II types were available, the types were taken from metadata supplied by the sample provider, not from assay-based typing. What the authors observed across the whole study: The quantity of clinical and demographic metadata differed by source and by participant and was supplied without curation.

The immunoSEQ Assay, a bias-controlled multiplex PCR, was used to amplify TCRbeta CDR3 regions from genomic DNA. Concerning the study's data processing: The number of nucleated cells in each sample was estimated by amplification of reference gene primers within the assay. To quantify the absolute abundance of each unique TCRbeta CDR3 rearrangement, sequence reads were collapsed and filtered. For each sample, productive Simpson clonality was calculated as the square root of Simpson's diversity index over productive rearrangements. Entries here come from immuneACCESS through TCRdb and include only in-frame sequences with V and J called. Some clones fail to appear in such tables; in the studies checked, an unresolved V gene covers under half of the shortfall, and the cause of the remainder is unknown. V and J calls and clone size are those listed in that table; D and trimming were worked out from the DNA. For this sample the table gives approximately 180,000 clones, of which about 78% were detected only once. The top ten clonotypes cover 17% of the sample.

To note about this clone: It lacks a known antigen. No much larger clone is present one base from it, and per-base qualities are unavailable.

Participants in the prospective study were enrolled through a virtual design, were aged roughly 18 to 100 years, and lived in approximately 24 United States geographic areas. Cohort assignment in the prospective study relied on participant-reported clinical history from a screening survey and a study questionnaire. ImmuneRACE Cohort 3 recovered participants were defined by two consecutive negative NP/OP PCR tests, healthcare professional clearance, or symptom resolution. In the prospective study, mobile phlebotomists collected whole blood, serum and a nasopharyngeal or oropharyngeal swab from each participant. Participants in the prospective study had the option to provide additional blood draws and questionnaires over a roughly 2-month period. Prospective study blood samples were shipped either frozen or at room temperature before DNA extraction. Material: PBMCs or T cells enriched from blood (not recorded which). This clonotype originated in a woman in her forties or fifties who had recovered from COVID-19.

In nucleotide form, the sequence is TGCAGCGTTGGCCCCACTCTTACGGGACAGGGAAGATCCAAAGAGACCCAGTACTTC. Its protein is CSVGPTLTGQGRSKETQYF. The V gene is TRBV29-1 and the J gene is TRBJ2-5; TRBD1 matches 9 bases in the middle. Spanning cysteine to phenylalanine, the CDR3 consists of 19 amino acids. Left in the record is the CDR3 DNA by itself, 57 bases read in frame from the first base. The CDR1 and CDR2 encoded by the germline V gene are SQVTM and ANQGSEA. V lost 4 bases and J lost 3 bases, and the count of bases not matched to a germline gene is 21.